This T cell receptor beta chain emerged from a study of control samples from healthy donors and cancer patients. The assay was immunoSEQ multiplex PCR, and TCRdb's table has in-frame clones only and misses some. The sample has around 100,000 clones, roughly 87% seen once. From germline, CDR1 is SGHTA and CDR2 FQGTGA. The CDR3 loop spans 15 amino acids. V was clipped by 5 bases and J by 0 bases, with 14 bases between them. The sequenced sample was blood. The TCR comes from a woman aged 50 to 65 in good health. J is TRBJ2-7 and V is TRBV7-3; possibly TRBD2 for D (5 bases). The CDR3 DNA is TGTGCCAGCAGCCTTAAGGTGGGGAGCTCCTACGAGCAGTACTTC. Amino acid sequence: CASSLKVGSSYEQYF.